This TCR beta chain was retrieved from a study of CD8 T cells in ankylosing spondylitis. Per germline, CDR1 SGHTA and CDR2 FQGNSA. Trimming cost V 4 bases and J 1 base; bases outside gene matches: 13. The CDR3 has 17 residues. Concerning this clonotype: Its specificity is unknown.

The study's findings and limits: A number of the motif variants had already been described in reactive arthritis synovial fluid and blood. The clones that were linked to disease were reported to be significantly enriched in matched synovial fluid samples from ankylosing spondylitis patients. The disease-linked clones had a CD8+ phenotype and low blood frequencies.

Quantitative 5'-RACE with molecular barcodes was used to make the TCR beta libraries. TCRdb ran MiXCR on the 5' RACE reads and lists one entry per CDR3 protein. The table records approximately 290,000 distinct CDR3 sequences, about 20% of them present only once. The TCR sequence derives from a female donor with ankylosing spondylitis or in good health (not recorded which). What was sequenced was blood, either unsorted or a sorted T cell fraction (not recorded which). This rearrangement joins TRBV7-2 to TRBJ2-7, with TRBD1 identical over 7 bases. The CDR3 sequence: CASSSQSLQGQSYEQYF. The DNA of the CDR3 is TGTGCCAGCAGCTCGCAATCCTTACAGGGGCAATCCTACGAGCAGTACTTC. Filled out from reference TRBV7-2 and TRBJ2-7, the complete variable domain reads GAGVSQSPSNKVTEKGKDVELRCDPISGHTALYWYRQSLGQGLEFLIYFQGNSAPDKSGLPSDRFSAERTGGSVSTLTIQRTQQEDSAVYLCASSSQSLQGQSYEQYFGPGTRLTVT.